Following are 17 T cell receptor beta chains from one sample sequenced in a study of T cells after posttransplantation cyclophosphamide. This table comes from immunoSEQ multiplex PCR, and its TCRdb copy is limited to in-frame clones, with some not included. The sample lists approximately 15,000 clones, roughly 80% seen once, with approximately 3% in the top ten. Control samples came 1 year after myeloablative marrow transplants with methotrexate plus calcineurin inhibitor. The sequencing here drew on PBMCs, taken just under 450 days after allogeneic stem cell transplant with calcineurin inhibitor and methotrexate. All receptors derive from a male patient aged 25-45 years who received an allogeneic stem cell transplant from an unrelated donor, was CMV-positive, and had acute and chronic GVHD. T cells may partly derive from the graft donor.

J is TRBJ2-7 and V is TRBV6-1; possibly TRBD1 for D (6 bases). This CDR3 contains 13 residues. Trimming cost V 7 bases and J 3 bases, with 13 bases left between them. Germline lookup yields CDR1 MNHNS and CDR2 SASEGT. The CDR3 is CASKPQGRYEQYF. CDR3 nucleotides: TGTGCCAGCAAACCTCAGGGGCGCTACGAGCAGTACTTC.

This clone appeared a single time. V and J are TRBV21-1 and TRBJ2-3; TRBD1 is the table's D call, not checked against the DNA. TRBV21-1 is termed a pseudogene. The CDR3 extends over 20 amino acids. CDR3 loop: CASSKVIRDRGGLNTDTQYF. The CDR3 DNA follows: TGTGCCAGCAGCAAAGTAATAAGGGACAGGGGAGGCCTTAACACAGATACGCAGTATTTT.

The J gene is TRBJ2-5, the V gene TRBV28, with a weak D call TRBD2 (6 bases). CDR3 length equals 13 residues. Trimming took 11 bases from V and 1 from J, leaving 14 bases between them. The germline CDR1 and CDR2 sequences are MDHEN and SYDVKM. CDR3 loop: CACSVGGQETQYF. Written as DNA, the CDR3 is TGTGCCTGCTCAGTGGGGGGCCAAGAGACCCAGTACTTC.

This clone was detected only a few times. The genes are TRBV6-6 and TRBJ1-5, with 12 bases identical to TRBD1. Trimming cost V 2 bases and J 6 bases; bases outside gene matches: 5. The CDR3 covers 16 residues. CDR1 and CDR2 from the germline V gene are MNHNY and SVGAGI (reference sequence). CDR3 residues: CASSYERDRGLQPQHF. The CDR3 DNA reads TGTGCCAGCAGTTACGAACGGGACAGGGGGCTTCAGCCCCAGCATTTT.

The chain is built from TRBV5-4 and TRBJ2-1; weak D call: TRBD1 (5 bases). V lost 3 bases and J 8 bases, leaving 18 bases between the germline ends. The CDR3 is 15 amino acids. The germline V gene encodes CDR1 SGHNT and CDR2 YYREEE (reference sequence). The CDR3, as DNA: TGTGCCAGCAGCTCGCAGGGTGGTTTTAAGTATGAGCAGTTCTTC. Protein: CASSSQGGFKYEQFF.

The chain uses TRBV6-6 and TRBJ1-1; 8 positions agree with TRBD1. CDR1 is MNHNY and CDR2 is SVGAGI in the germline V gene (reference sequence). The CDR3 runs to 16 residues. Trimming at V came to 2 bases and at J to 2 bases, leaving 7 bases not matched to a gene. DNA of the CDR3: TGTGCCAGCAGTTACCCGGCAGGGGGCGGTAACACTGAAGCTTTCTTT. Residues: CASSYPAGGGNTEAFF.

The V call is TRBV19, the J call TRBJ2-3; 8 bases map to TRBD1. CDR1 and CDR2 from the germline V gene are LNHDA and SQIVND (reference sequence). V dropped 1 base and J dropped 5; count of bases not matched to a gene: 5. The CDR3 is 15 residues long. The CDR3 protein is CASSIVQGAQDTQYF. The CDR3 bases are TGTGCCAGTAGTATAGTGCAGGGGGCGCAAGATACGCAGTATTTT.

This chain joins TRBV7-3 and TRBJ2-7, with 9 bases aligning to TRBD1. CDR3 size: 16 residues. CDR1 SGHTA and CDR2 FQGTGA come from the germline V gene. V shed 5 bases, J shed 3 bases, and the junction held 11 bases outside the gene matches. CDR3 sequence reads: CASSPQVSDRGYEQYF. The CDR3 nucleotides are TGTGCCAGCAGCCCCCAGGTTTCGGACAGGGGCTACGAGCAGTACTTC.

The rearrangement uses TRBV5-1 and TRBJ2-5; TRBD2 matches 7 bases. The CDR3 runs 16 residues. Germline CDR1 SGHRS, CDR2 YFSETQ. With 0 bases clipped from V and 0 bases from J, the junction kept 5 bases outside the gene matches. This CDR3 is CASSLVGRGDQETQYF. In nucleotides, the CDR3 is TGCGCCAGCAGCTTGGTGGGACGGGGGGACCAAGAGACCCAGTACTTC.

The gene calls are TRBV11-2 and TRBJ1-4, with D possibly being TRBD1 (5 bases). The CDR3 runs 15 residues. Between the trimmed V and J ends, which lost 4 bases and 5 bases, there was a span of 14 bases. Germline-derived CDR1 and CDR2 are SGHAT and FQNNGV. CDR3 loop: CASSSAGHVNEKLFF. In nucleotides, the CDR3 is TGTGCCAGCAGCTCGGCGGGGCACGTGAATGAAAAACTGTTTTTT.

The chain joins TRBV25-1 to TRBJ1-6, with D uncertain. Deletions cut 6 bases from V and 5 bases from J, with 11 bases between. Germline-derived CDR1 and CDR2 are MGHDK and SYGVNS. This CDR3 has 14 amino acids. In DNA form, the CDR3 reads TGTGCCAGCAGGTCCAGGATCGATAATTCACCCCTCCACTTT. Translating it yields CASRSRIDNSPLHF.

The chain joins TRBV5-1 to TRBJ2-1, with 8 bases identical to TRBD2. This CDR3 has 15 amino acids. Germline lookup yields CDR1 SGHRS and CDR2 YFSETQ. Germline trimming cut 1 base from V and 7 bases from J; bases unmatched to any gene: 7. CDR3 nucleotides: TGCGCCAGCAGCTTGCCGGGACTAGGGGGGAATGAGCAGTTCTTC. It translates to CASSLPGLGGNEQFF.

The J gene is TRBJ2-5, the V gene TRBV7-2; 8 positions agree with TRBD1. Germline lookup yields CDR1 SGHTA and CDR2 FQGNSA. This CDR3 region has 15 residues. The ends lost 2 bases at V and 6 bases at J; junction bases unmatched: 8. This CDR3 is CASSLKTGALQTQYF. The CDR3 nucleotides read TGTGCCAGCAGCTTAAAGACAGGGGCCCTTCAGACCCAGTACTTC.

This clone was seen a few times. The chain uses TRBV19 and TRBJ2-7; maybe TRBD2 (6 bases). Germline CDR1 is LNHDA and CDR2 is SQIVND (reference sequence). Trimming left V 5 bases short and J 1 base short, with 18 bases between. This CDR3 has 16 amino acids. DNA for the CDR3: TGTGCCAGTAGTTCGGACTACGCCCTTACTTCCTACGAGCAGTACTTC. Amino acid sequence: CASSSDYALTSYEQYF. Filled out from reference TRBV19 and TRBJ2-7, the complete variable domain reads DGGITQSPKYLFRKEGQNVTLSCEQNLNHDAMYWYRQDPGQGLRLIYYSQIVNDFQKGDIAEGYSVSREKKESFPLTVTSAQKNPTAFYLCASSSDYALTSYEQYFGPGTRLTVT.

V is TRBV6-5 and J is TRBJ1-4; no clear D. The germline V gene has CDR1 MNHEY and CDR2 SVGAGI. This CDR3 region has 16 residues. V dropped 2 bases and J dropped 3 bases, with 13 bases sitting between them. The DNA of the CDR3 is TGTGCCAGCAGTTACCTCCCGGGGTTGTCTAATGAAAAACTGTTTTTT. It codes for CASSYLPGLSNEKLFF.

The chain employs TRBV23-1 and TRBJ2-1; maybe TRBD1 (7 bases). TRBV23-1 is flagged as an ORF with uncertain function. V was pared by 0 bases and J by 9 bases, with 15 bases between. The CDR3 is 15 residues long. Written as DNA, the CDR3 is TGCGCCAGCAGTCAATCGGCGGGGCAGGGGGGTGAGCAGTTCTTC. It specifies CASSQSAGQGGEQFF.

This sequence joins TRBV19 and TRBJ2-6; 11 bases fit TRBD2. CDR1 is LNHDA, CDR2 SQIVND, per germline (reference sequence). The V gene end was trimmed by 6 bases and the J gene end by 3 bases; junction bases not matched to a gene: 10. This CDR3 is 18 amino acids long. The CDR3 coding sequence is TGTGCCAGTAGCTTTGTTAGCGGGGGGGCCGGTGGGGCCAACGTCCTGACTTTC. Protein product: CASSFVSGGAGGANVLTF.